This entry concerns a single TCR beta chain. The antigen is undetermined. This record belongs to a study of blood T cells in healthy people across ages. The second PCR ran about 6 to 11 cycles with a sample-barcoded 5' primer and J-beta primers. Each cDNA was tagged by a template-switch adaptor containing 12 random nucleotides. From the 5' RACE reads, TCRdb called clonotypes with MiXCR, one entry per CDR3 protein. The sample yields 800,000 to 900,000 distinct CDR3 sequences, approximately 59% seen once. Points from the study as a whole: The study regarded diversity estimates from one million T cells as underestimates. Roughly linearly, TCR beta diversity per million T cells fell as age increased.

This CDR3 is 14 amino acids long. Trimming took off 8 bases at V and 1 base at J, with 14 bases between the two ends. Sequenced sample: blood. The J gene is TRBJ2-5, the V gene TRBV12-3 or TRBV12-4; TRBD2 is a possible D gene (6 bases). This clonotype was sampled from a young man in good health. The CDR3 DNA reads TGTGCCAGCGGAGAGGGACTGCCCCAAGAGACCCAGTACTTC. Translated, it gives CASGEGLPQETQYF.